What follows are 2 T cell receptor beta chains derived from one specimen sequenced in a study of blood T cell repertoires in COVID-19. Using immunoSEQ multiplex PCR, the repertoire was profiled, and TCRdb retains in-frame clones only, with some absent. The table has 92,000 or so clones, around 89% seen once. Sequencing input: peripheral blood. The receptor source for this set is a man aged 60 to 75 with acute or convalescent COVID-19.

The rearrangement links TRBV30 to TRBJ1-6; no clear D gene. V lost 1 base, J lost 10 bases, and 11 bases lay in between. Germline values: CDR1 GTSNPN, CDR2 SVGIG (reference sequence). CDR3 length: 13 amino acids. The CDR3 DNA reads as TGTGCCTGGAGTGGGCCGCCGGGGTCACCCCTCCACTTT. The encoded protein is CAWSGPPGSPLHF. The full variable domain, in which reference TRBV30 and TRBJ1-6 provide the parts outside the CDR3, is SQTIHQWPATLVQPVGSPLSLECTVEGTSNPNLYWYRQAAGRGLQLLFYSVGIGQISSEVPQNLSASRPQDRQFILSSKKLLLSDSGFYLCAWSGPPGSPLHFGNGTRLTVT.

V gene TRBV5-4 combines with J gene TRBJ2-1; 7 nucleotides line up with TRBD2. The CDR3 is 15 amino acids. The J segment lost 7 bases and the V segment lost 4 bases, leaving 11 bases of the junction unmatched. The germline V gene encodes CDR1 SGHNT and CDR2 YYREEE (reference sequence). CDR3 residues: CASSRSGRVQNEQFF. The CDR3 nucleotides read TGTGCCAGCAGCAGGTCAGGGAGGGTTCAGAATGAGCAGTTCTTC.